These 16 T cell receptor beta chains were sequenced from one sample in a study of pediatric ulcerative colitis. Repertoires were generated with immunoSEQ multiplex PCR, while TCRdb's copy carries only in-frame clones and drops some. The table records about 36,000 clones, about 80% of them present only once. One to two pinch biopsies were taken from the rectum during colonoscopy. The sequencing input was gut tissue. Receptors were obtained from a boy aged 5-17 years with moderate ulcerative colitis.

V is TRBV5-1 and J is TRBJ1-2, with D possibly matching TRBD1 (6 bases). Germline CDR1 and CDR2: SGHRS and YFSETQ. The CDR3 has 15 residues. Between the trimmed V and J ends, which lost 1 base and 4 bases, there was a span of 14 bases. This CDR3 reads CASSLKRGNFYGYTF. CDR3 coding DNA: TGCGCCAGCAGCTTGAAAAGGGGGAACTTCTATGGCTACACCTTC.

V is TRBV9 and J is TRBJ2-7, with TRBD1 matching 9 bases. Germline V gene lookup returns CDR1 SGDLS and CDR2 YYNGEE. The CDR3 length is 12 residues. J gave up 9 bases and V 3 bases, and 4 bases lay outside the gene matches. CDR3 in amino acids: CASSGPDRGQYF. CDR3 DNA: TGTGCCAGCAGCGGACCGGACAGGGGGCAGTACTTC.

The chain links TRBV7-9 to TRBJ1-5; 7 bases align to TRBD1. The CDR3 length is 17 residues. Losses at the gene ends were 5 bases for V and 4 bases for J; bases not matched to a gene: 14. CDR1 and CDR2 (germline): SEHNR, FQNEAQ (reference sequence). The CDR3 reads CASSHSGGGDGNQPQHF. Here the CDR3 DNA reads TGTGCCAGCAGCCACTCAGGGGGGGGCGACGGGAATCAGCCCCAGCATTTT.

The chain recombines TRBV28 with TRBJ1-4; 7 bases map to TRBD1. The CDR3 is 14 residues long. The V gene end was trimmed by 7 bases and the J gene end by 5 bases; junction bases not matched to a gene: 7. Germline V CDR1 and CDR2: MDHEN, SYDVKM. The CDR3 region is CASKGGGGNEKLFF. In DNA form, the CDR3 reads TGTGCCAGCAAGGGAGGAGGGGGCAATGAAAAACTGTTTTTT.

CDR3: CASSNQGSTEAFF. In DNA form, the CDR3 reads TGTGCCAGCAGCAACCAAGGGAGCACTGAAGCTTTCTTT. The V and J genes are TRBV28 and TRBJ1-1, with D hard to call. The germline V gene has CDR1 MDHEN and CDR2 SYDVKM. This CDR3 region has 13 residues. The ends were cut back, 6 bases at V and 4 bases at J, with 12 bases in the middle.

The rearrangement joins TRBV18 to TRBJ1-4; D gene uncertain. Germline V gene data show CDR1 as KGHSH and CDR2 as LQKENI. The CDR3 has 13 amino acids. Trimming pared 5 bases from V and 3 bases from J, leaving 7 bases between. The CDR3 spells CASSTGPNEKLFF. CDR3 bases: TGTGCCAGCTCAACCGGACCTAATGAAAAACTGTTTTTT.

This chain joins TRBV5-1 and TRBJ1-1; D is possibly TRBD1 (5 bases). Germline CDR1 and CDR2: SGHRS and YFSETQ. The CDR3 loop spans 11 amino acids. V was clipped by 0 bases and J by 13 bases, with 10 bases between them. CDR3 bases: TGCGCCAGCAGCTTGGGGGACGATGATTTCTTT. The encoded protein is CASSLGDDDFF.

The chain uses TRBV4-2 and TRBJ2-3; D gene uncertain. V was clipped by 4 bases and J by 0 bases, with 14 bases between them. CDR3 length equals 16 residues. CDR1 and CDR2 from the germline V gene are LGHNA and YNFKEQ. The CDR3 is CASSLSKKASTDTQYF. The DNA for the CDR3 is TGTGCCAGCAGCCTATCGAAGAAAGCTAGCACAGATACGCAGTATTTT.

This clone appeared once. The chain is built from TRBV5-1 and TRBJ2-5; D uncertain. CDR1 and CDR2 (germline): SGHRS, YFSETQ. The CDR3 loop spans 14 amino acids. V lost 0 bases, J lost 5 bases, and 11 bases lay in between. The CDR3 DNA reads as TGCGCCAGCAGCTTGGGCACTTATAGGGAGACCCAGTACTTC. Encoded protein: CASSLGTYRETQYF.

The chain is built from TRBV19 and TRBJ2-7; TRBD1 is a possible D gene (5 bases). The V end lost 6 bases, the J end lost 2 bases, and 14 bases lay between the germline ends. The CDR3 contains 14 residues. Per the germline V gene, CDR1 is LNHDA and CDR2 is SQIVND (reference sequence). The DNA for the CDR3 is TGTGCCAGTAGCCCCTACCAGGGTACCTACGAGCAGTACTTC. It encodes CASSPYQGTYEQYF.

Here the CDR3 DNA reads TGTGCCAGCAGTGCAGACGGGGGATATAATTCACCCCTCCACTTT. Protein: CASSADGGYNSPLHF. The rearrangement uses TRBV2 and TRBJ1-6, with D possibly TRBD1 on 5 matching bases. Per the germline V gene, CDR1 is SNHLY and CDR2 is FYNNEI. V was cut by 4 bases and J by 4 bases, with 11 bases left in between. The CDR3 extends over 15 amino acids.

The rearrangement joins TRBV4-3 to TRBJ2-7, with 7 bases fitting TRBD2. With V trimmed by 0 bases and J by 1 base, 6 bases remained unmatched. This CDR3 spans 16 amino acids. CDR1 LGHNA and CDR2 YSLEER come from the germline V gene. DNA of the CDR3: TGCGCCAGCAGCCAAGATGGGCAGGGAGGGTCCTACGAGCAGTACTTC. It translates to CASSQDGQGGSYEQYF.

V gene TRBV5-1 combines with J gene TRBJ2-7; possibly TRBD1 for D (6 bases). V lost 0 bases and J 3 bases, leaving 13 bases between the germline ends. From germline, CDR1 is SGHRS and CDR2 YFSETQ. The CDR3 sequence is 15 residues long. The DNA of the CDR3 is TGCGCCAGCAGCTTGGAAACCCCACAGGGCTACGAGCAGTACTTC. It specifies CASSLETPQGYEQYF.

The gene calls are TRBV6-6 and TRBJ1-1, with TRBD1 matching 8 bases. CDR3 length: 16 residues. The V gene end was trimmed by 5 bases and the J gene end by 6 bases; junction bases not matched to a gene: 14. Germline-derived CDR1 and CDR2 are MNHNY and SVGAGI (reference sequence). CDR3 nucleotides: TGTGCCAGCAGTGTGGGTTATGGGCAGGGGGCCCCTGAAGCTTTCTTT. Protein: CASSVGYGQGAPEAFF.

The chain combines TRBV6-5 with TRBJ2-5; D perhaps matches TRBD1 (6 bases). Trimming took off 0 bases at V and 1 base at J, with 6 bases between the two ends. The CDR3 totals 14 residues. Germline CDR1 reads MNHEY; CDR2 reads SVGAGI. For the CDR3, the DNA is TGTGCCAGCAGTTACTCGACAGGCCAAGAGACCCAGTACTTC. Translating gives CASSYSTGQETQYF.

This clone was detected a few times. The genes are TRBV14 and TRBJ1-3; the D is unclear. Trimming took off 4 bases at V and 0 bases at J, with 7 bases between the two ends. This CDR3 region has 14 residues. CDR1 SGHDN and CDR2 FVKESK come from the germline V gene. The CDR3 is CASSPHYSGNTIYF. In DNA, the CDR3 is TGTGCCAGCAGCCCACATTACTCTGGAAACACCATATATTTT.